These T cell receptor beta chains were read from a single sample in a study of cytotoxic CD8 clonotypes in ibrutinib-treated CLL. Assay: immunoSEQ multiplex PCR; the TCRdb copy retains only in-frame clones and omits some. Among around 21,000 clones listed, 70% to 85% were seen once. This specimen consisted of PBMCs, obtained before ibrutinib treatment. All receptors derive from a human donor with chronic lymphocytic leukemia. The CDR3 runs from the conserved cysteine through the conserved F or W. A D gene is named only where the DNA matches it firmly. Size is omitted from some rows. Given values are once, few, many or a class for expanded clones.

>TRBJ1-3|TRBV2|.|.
TGTGCCAGCCAGTGGCAGCTCGGAAACACCATATATTTT
CASQWQLGNTIYF
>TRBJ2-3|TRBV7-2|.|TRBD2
TGTGCCAGCAGCACTAGCGGTGGGACAGATACGCAGTATTTT
CASSTSGGTDTQYF
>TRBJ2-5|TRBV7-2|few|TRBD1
TGTGCCAGCAGCATAGGGGGCGCCGGGGTTAACACTGAGACCCAGTACTTC
CASSIGGAGVNTETQYF
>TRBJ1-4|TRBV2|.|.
TGTGCCAGCAGAAAACCCGCGGCAGCTAATGAAAAACTGTTTTTT
CASRKPAAANEKLFF
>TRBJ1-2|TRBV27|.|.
TGTGCCAGCAGTTTTTCGATTAACTATGGCTACACCTTC
CASSFSINYGYTF
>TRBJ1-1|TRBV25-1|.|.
TGTGCCAGCAGTGAATATAATGGGGAGGAAGCTTTCTTT
CASSEYNGEEAFF
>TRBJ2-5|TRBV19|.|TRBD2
TGTGCCAGTAGTATCGGACTAGCGGGAGAAGATTGGGTTGAGACCCAGTACTTC
CASSIGLAGEDWVETQYF
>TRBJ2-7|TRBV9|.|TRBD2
TGTGCCAGCAGCGTAGGATCGGCTAGCGGATCCTACGAGCAGTACTTC
CASSVGSASGSYEQYF
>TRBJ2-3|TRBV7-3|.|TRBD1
TGTGCCAGCAGCTTTTCAGGGGGCAACACAGATACGCAGTATTTT
CASSFSGGNTDTQYF
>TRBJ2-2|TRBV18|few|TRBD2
TGTGCCAGCTCAAATAACCGCGGAGCGGGACTTAACACCGGGGAGCTGTTTTTT
CASSNNRGAGLNTGELFF
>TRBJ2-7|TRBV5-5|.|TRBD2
TGTGCCAGCAGCTTAGGTCTAGCGGGAGGGGACGAGCAGTACTTC
CASSLGLAGGDEQYF
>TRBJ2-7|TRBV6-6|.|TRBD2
TGTGCCAGCAGTTACGGGAGGGCCTCAGGGGAGCAGTACTTC
CASSYGRASGEQYF
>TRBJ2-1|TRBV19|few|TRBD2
TGTGCCAGTAGTATCTTCATCCGGGAGGGTCGGAGTAGTGAGCAGTTCTTC
CASSIFIREGRSSEQFF
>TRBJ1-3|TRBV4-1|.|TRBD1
TGCGCCAGCAGCCAACGTTCACTGGGACAGGCCCCTGGAAACACCATATATTTT
CASSQRSLGQAPGNTIYF
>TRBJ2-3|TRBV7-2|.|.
TGTGCCAGCAGCTTTATCCAAGATACGCAGTATTTT
CASSFIQDTQYF
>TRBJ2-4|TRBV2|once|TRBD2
TGTGCCAGCAGGGAGCGGGAGGGCAGGAACATTCAGTACTTC
CASREREGRNIQYF
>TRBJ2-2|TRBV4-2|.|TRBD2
TGTGCCAGCACCCGGGGGGGGCCAGCCGGAGCCGGGGAGCTGTTTTTT
CASTRGGPAGAGELFF
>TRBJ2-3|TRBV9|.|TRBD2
TGTGCCAGCAGCCCTAGCGGTTACACAGATACGCAGTATTTT
CASSPSGYTDTQYF
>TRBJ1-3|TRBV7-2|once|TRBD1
TGTGCCAGCAGCCCTAACAGGGGGAACTCTGGAAACACCATATATTTT
CASSPNRGNSGNTIYF
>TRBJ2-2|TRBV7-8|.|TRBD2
TGTGCCAGCAGCTTCCCCAGACTAGCCCCGAACACCGGGGAGCTGTTTTTT
CASSFPRLAPNTGELFF
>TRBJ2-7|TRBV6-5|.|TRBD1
TGTGCCAGCAGTTACGGGACAGCTAAATCCTACGAGCAGTACTTC
CASSYGTAKSYEQYF
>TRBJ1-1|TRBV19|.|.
TGTGCCAGTAGGAAAGACACCCAGCCCACTGAAGCTTTCTTT
CASRKDTQPTEAFF
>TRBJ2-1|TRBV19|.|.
TGTGCCAGTAGTATATGGCCGCCCAATGAGCAGTTCTTC
CASSIWPPNEQFF
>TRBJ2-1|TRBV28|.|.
TGTGCCAGCAGTGAGGTTGGGGGAGACAATGAGCAGTTCTTC
CASSEVGGDNEQFF
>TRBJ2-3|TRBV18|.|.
TGTGCCAGCTCACCACCTGAGGTCGGGAGTGCGGCAGATACGCAGTATTTT
CASSPPEVGSAADTQYF
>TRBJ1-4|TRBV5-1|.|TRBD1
TGCGCCAGCAGCTTCGGGACAGGCATTAATGAAAAACTGTTTTTT
CASSFGTGINEKLFF
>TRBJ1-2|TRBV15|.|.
TGTGCCACCAGCAGAGATCAAGGGGCCTACACCTTC
CATSRDQGAYTF
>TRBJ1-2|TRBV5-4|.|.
TGTGCCAGCAGCGGTTTGGACAGAAGCTATGGCTACACCTTC
CASSGLDRSYGYTF
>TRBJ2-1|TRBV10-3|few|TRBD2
TGTGCCATCAGTGAGTCGACGACTAGCGTAAATGAGCAGTTCTTC
CAISESTTSVNEQFF
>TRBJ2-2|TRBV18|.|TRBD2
TGTGCCAGCTCACCACTTGGACTAGCGGGAGACACCGGGGAGCTGTTTTTT
CASSPLGLAGDTGELFF
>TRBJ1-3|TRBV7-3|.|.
TGTGCCAGCAGCTTTTGCTTCCCGAACTCTGGAAACACCATATATTTT
CASSFCFPNSGNTIYF
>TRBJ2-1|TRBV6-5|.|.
TGTGCCAGCAGTTACTTCTCAGGGCGAGGGGCCAATGAGCAGTTCTTC
CASSYFSGRGANEQFF
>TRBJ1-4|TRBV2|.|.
TGTGCCAGCAGCGTAAATGGTGCAACTAATGAAAAACTGTTTTTT
CASSVNGATNEKLFF
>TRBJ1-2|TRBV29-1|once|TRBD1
TGCAGCGTTGGCGGAGACAGGGACTATGGCTACACCTTC
CSVGGDRDYGYTF
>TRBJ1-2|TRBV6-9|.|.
TGTGCCAGCAGTTACTCTGATGGGAGAAGCCATGGCTACACCTTC
CASSYSDGRSHGYTF
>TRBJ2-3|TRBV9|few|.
TGTGCCAGCAGCGTCTACAGGGCCCCCACAGATACGCAGTATTTT
CASSVYRAPTDTQYF
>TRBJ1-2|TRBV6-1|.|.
TGTGCCAGCAGTGAACGGGGGGGATGGTATGGCTACACCTTC
CASSERGGWYGYTF
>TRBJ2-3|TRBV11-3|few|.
TGTGCCAGCAGCAGGAGTAGGGGGAGTGATGGCACAGATACGCAGTATTTT
CASSRSRGSDGTDTQYF
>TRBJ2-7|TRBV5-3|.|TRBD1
TGTGCCAGAAGCCATCACAGGGGGTCATCCTACGAGCAGTACTTC
CARSHHRGSSYEQYF
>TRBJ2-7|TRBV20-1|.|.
TGCAGTGCTAGGGCCGTGGACGAGCAGTACTTC
CSARAVDEQYF
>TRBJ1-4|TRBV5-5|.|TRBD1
TGTGCCAGCAGCGGGACAGGGGGAAGTGAAAAACTGTTTTTT
CASSGTGGSEKLFF
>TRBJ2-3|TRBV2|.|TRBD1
TGTGCCAGCAGTCGGACAGGGCCCCGAGGGGGTACGCAGTATTTT
CASSRTGPRGGTQYF
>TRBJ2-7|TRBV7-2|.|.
TGTGCCAGCAGCTTAGCTTCCGGGAGCTCCTACGAGCAGTACTTC
CASSLASGSSYEQYF
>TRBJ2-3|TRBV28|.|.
TGTGCCAGCAGTCCCCCTCGCGCAGATACGCAGTATTTT
CASSPPRADTQYF
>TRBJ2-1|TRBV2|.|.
TGTGCCAGCAGTGAAGAACTAGCTAGTGAGCAGTTCTTC
CASSEELASEQFF
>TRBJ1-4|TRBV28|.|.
TGTGCCAGCAGTTTAGGGGGGGCTCTGTTTTTT
CASSLGGALFF
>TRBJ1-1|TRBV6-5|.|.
TGTGCCAGCAGTTACTCGGAGTGGGGGCGCTGGACTGAAGCTTTCTTT
CASSYSEWGRWTEAFF
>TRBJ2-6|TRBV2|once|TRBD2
TGTGCCAGTGACGCGGGGGTTCACTCTGGGGCCAACGTCCTGACTTTC
CASDAGVHSGANVLTF
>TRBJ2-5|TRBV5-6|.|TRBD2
TGTGCCAGCAGCTTGTTTAGCGGGAGCCAAGAGACCCAGTACTTC
CASSLFSGSQETQYF